This TCR beta chain came from a study of glioma-infiltrating T cells after dendritic cell vaccination. Study at large: Patients had newly diagnosed or recurrent glioblastoma and received dendritic cell vaccines.

Generated by immunoSEQ multiplex PCR, the TCRdb table keeps only in-frame clones and is missing some. In the table there are about 65,000 clones, 86% of which are singletons. This CDR3 spans 17 amino acids. The sample holds a few counts of this clone. The sample's time point: after dendritic cell vaccination, including at tumor progression/relapse. This chain joins TRBV21-1 and TRBJ2-2; the D call of TRBD1 is as the table states it, not checked on the DNA. TRBV21-1 is designated a pseudogene. The specimen comprised blood, sampled after dendritic cell vaccination. This clonotype was obtained from a human donor with glioblastoma. CDR3 DNA: TGTGCCAGCAGCAAAGAGTGGTTGAGACAACACACCGGGGAGCTGTTTTTT. Its translation is CASSKEWLRQHTGELFF.